The T cell receptor beta chain described here comes from a study of neurological immune-mediated disorders. This clonotype has ten or more counts. Its antigen is currently unknown. It was by 5'RACE with 10-nucleotide random UMIs that the cDNA was made. TCRdb independently ran MiXCR on the 5' RACE reads; one entry per CDR3 protein. The repertoire holds over 55,000 distinct CDR3 sequences, roughly 10% seen once, with approximately 12% in the top ten. Time point given: longitudinal time-point 2. Study results and caveats: Sharing of CDR3 amino acid sequences among expanded clones across subjects was absent, suggesting private repertoires in all groups. The most TCR clonal expansion was seen in HTLV-1-associated myelopathy, and the least was seen in multiple sclerosis, which fell below healthy controls.

CDR3 length: 16 residues. V lost 2 bases and J 1 base, leaving 9 bases between the germline ends. CDR1 is SNHLY, CDR2 FYNNEI, per germline. This clonotype originated in a man between 25 and 39 years old in good health. J is TRBJ2-6 and V is TRBV2; no definite D call. The sample consisted of PBMCs. CDR3 loop: CASSEMLGSGANVLTF. Written as DNA, the CDR3 is TGTGCCAGCAGTGAAATGTTGGGATCTGGGGCCAACGTCCTGACTTTC.